This T cell receptor (beta chain) was sequenced in a study of metastatic and nonmetastatic thyroid tumors. Study at large: Repertoire comparisons spanned blood and tumor or nodule tissue from malignant and benign thyroid patients.

No treatment had been given to any patient before thyroid surgery. A word on this clone: Its target is not known.

The CDR3 sequence is 13 residues long. V shed 7 bases and J 10 bases; nucleotides not matched to a gene: 13. Germline loops: CDR1 SGHKS, CDR2 YYEKEE (reference sequence). Study observations and caveats: TCR beta diversity was reportedly significantly higher in malignant thyroid tumors than benign nodules, in blood and tumor.

Authors' analysis steps: CDR3 differences across clinicopathological groups were used to build a distant-metastasis classifier for papillary thyroid cancer. TCRdb re-called clones from the PCR reads using MiXCR. Here the V and J calls rest on TCRdb's processing, not on the authors' analysis. The sample lists fewer than 15,000 clones, approximately 32% occurring once. The chain joins TRBV5-5 to TRBJ1-2, with 7 bases matching TRBD1. The clonotype originates from a male donor with papillary thyroid cancer or a benign thyroid nodule (not recorded which). Some clones in this sample may be carry-over from other donors' samples. The sequenced sample consisted of tumor tissue. In DNA form, the CDR3 reads TGTGCCAGCGGTTTTGACAGGGAGTTCCCCTACACCTTC. Translating gives CASGFDREFPYTF.